This T cell receptor (beta chain) was documented in a study of STAT5B mutations in CD4+ large granular lymphocyte leukemia (dated by TCRdb to 2022 to 2024). At the level of the whole study: Among the healthy controls, the CDR3 'QG' motif was associated with a particular HLA allele. The TCRbeta repertoires of CD4+ T-cell large granular lymphocyte leukemia patients were compared with the TCRbeta repertoires of healthy blood donors. The purity of purified fractions was confirmed by flow cytometry on FACSCanto II or FACSVerse to exceed 95% among lymphocytes. What the study reported, not specific to this receptor: Main leukemic clonotypes were private to each patient, although approximately 25% of the main leukemic clonotypes were found at low frequency in the non-leukemic repertoires of other patients. Enrichment of TRBV06-family usage was observed among the top patient clones (8/27) relative to healthy controls (2/35). The data were not HLA-matched, and the relatively small sample size could explain the higher clonality seen in CD4+ compared with CD8+ T-LGLL. CD4-sorted patient repertoires appeared more clonal than healthy CD4+ repertoires, and this difference persisted after removing the putative leukemic clones.

Healthy controls were 35 or so blood donors whose buffy coats came from the Finnish Red Cross blood service. All TCR-sequenced material derived from peripheral blood: patient blood samples and healthy donor buffy coats. Peripheral blood mononuclear cells were isolated by Ficoll-Hypaque gradient centrifugation. For the healthy controls, CD4+ cells were obtained from buffy coats by magnetic purification. Genomic DNA was extracted with the Gentra Puregene Cell and Tissue kit and quantified on a Qubit 2.0 fluorometer. V loses 5 bases at its end and J loses 6 bases; junction bases beyond the gene matches: 7. For CDR1 and CDR2, the germline V gene (reference sequence) lists LNHDA and SQIVND. Inclusive of the bounding cysteine and phenylalanine, the CDR3 is 15 residues long. Solely the CDR3 DNA is kept, with 45 bases framed from the first base. Only a few counts were recorded for this clone. Which antigen it targets is not known. The sample holds no much larger clone one base away, and base qualities are not on file.

The immunoSEQ assay at survey resolution was used to sequence TCRbeta rearrangements from genomic DNA. The published analysis was carried out like this. In the TCR sequencing data, the lowest productive clonotype frequency that could be detected was 2.59 x 10-5. Only productive TCRbeta rearrangements, meaning sequences that were complete and in-frame, were kept for the analyses. Simpson clonality, calculated in the immunoSEQ Analyzer version 3.0, was used as the measure of sample clonality. Clones were categorized by frequency as very rare, small, medium, large (1-20%) or hyperexpanded (>20%). Generation probabilities were estimated with OLGA 1.2.3, V-gene circos plots were generated with VDJtools, specificities were searched for in VDJdb, and CDR3 motifs were identified with GLIPH. In TCRdb, the immuneACCESS table is reduced to in-frame sequences with V and J assigned. These tables do not hold every clone; where another copy was compared, an unresolved V gene accounts for under half, and the others remain unexplained. Clonal size and the V and J genes are those of that table, whereas D and trimming came from the DNA. The sample records about 32,000 clones, just under 85% of which are singletons. Together, the top ten hold about 4.6% of the sample.

The sample was CD4+ T cells from blood buffy coats. The origin of this receptor is a human donor in good health. The rearranged chain carries TRBV19 and TRBJ2-3, with 11 bases in between that match TRBD2. The CDR3 protein sequence reads: CASSALAGGQDTQYF. DNA sequence: TGTGCCAGTAGTGCGTTAGCGGGAGGGCAGGATACGCAGTATTTT. With all but the CDR3 taken from the reference TRBV19 and TRBJ2-3 genes, the full variable domain is: DGGITQSPKYLFRKEGQNVTLSCEQNLNHDAMYWYRQDPGQGLRLIYYSQIVNDFQKGDIAEGYSVSREKKESFPLTVTSAQKNPTAFYLCASSALAGGQDTQYFGPGTRLTVL.